This T cell receptor (beta chain) came from a study of identical twins. This clonotype was recorded many times. V shed 4 bases, J shed 5 bases, and the junction held 13 bases outside the gene matches. The germline CDR1 and CDR2 sequences are SQVTM and ANQGSEA. The CDR3 extends over 16 amino acids. Via MiXCR, TCRdb re-called the 5' RACE reads, giving one row per CDR3 protein. The sample yields some 600,000 distinct CDR3 sequences, roughly 7.2% seen once. This sample was also put to use in a study of yellow fever vaccine responses in identical twins.

The receptor's source is a woman under 30 in good health. The chain is built from TRBV29-1 and TRBJ2-7; 11 nucleotides agree with TRBD1. Sequences were obtained from PBMCs. The CDR3 coding sequence is TGCAGCGTTGGACCGATCCGGGGACAGGGGGTTGACGAGCAGTACTTC. This gives the protein CSVGPIRGQGVDEQYF.